What follows are 13 T cell receptor beta chains derived from one specimen sequenced in a study of T cells in Graves' hyperthyroidism and ophthalmopathy. Template material for amplifying TCR beta CDR3 regions consisted of RNA transcripts. HTBI primers drove first-round RT-PCR of the TCR CDR3. In TCRdb, the multiplex PCR reads were re-called with MiXCR into one record per CDR3 protein. The sample includes 480,000 or so distinct CDR3 sequences, 40% to 50% seen only once; the top ten take about two fifths. Input material: peripheral blood or thyroid tissue (not recorded which). The origin of the receptors is an adult woman with Graves' disease, either hyperthyroidism or ophthalmopathy (not recorded which).

In this sample, this clonotype turned up many times. The gene calls are TRBV7-8 and TRBJ2-2; no reliable D call. The V end was cut by 5 bases, the J end by 6 bases, with 16 bases between. The germline CDR1 and CDR2 sequences are SGHVS and FQNEAQ. The CDR3 is 15 amino acids. DNA of the CDR3: TGTGCCAGCAGCCCAAGACACTCTCCCCCCGGGGAGCTGTTTTTT. Translated: CASSPRHSPPGELFF.

The V and J genes are TRBV7-2 and TRBJ2-7; possibly TRBD1 or TRBD2 for D (5 bases each). The CDR3 is made up of 15 amino acids. Germline V lookup: CDR1 SGHTA, CDR2 FQGNSA. V was pared by 0 bases and J by 0 bases, with 9 bases between. In DNA form, the CDR3 reads TGTGCCAGCAGCTTAGCGGGGACCACCTCCTACGAGCAGTACTTC. This encodes CASSLAGTTSYEQYF.

The CDR3 DNA reads as TGTGCCAGCAGCCTCGGGACAGACCCCATCTACGAGCAGTACTTC. Its protein is CASSLGTDPIYEQYF. The rearrangement links TRBV7-6 to TRBJ2-7, with TRBD1 identical over 7 bases. Germline trimming cut 5 bases from V and 3 bases from J; bases unmatched to any gene: 10. This CDR3 has 15 residues. CDR1 and CDR2 from the germline V gene are SGHVS and FNYEAQ.

The chain recombines TRBV20-1 with TRBJ2-7, with TRBD1 matching over 9 bases. The CDR3 has 15 residues. The germline CDR1 and CDR2 sequences are DFQATT and SNEGSKA (reference sequence). Germline trimming cut 3 bases from V and 0 bases from J; bases unmatched to any gene: 6. CDR3 bases: TGCAGTGCTAGTCCAGGACAGGGGCCCTCCTACGAGCAGTACTTC. Translation gives CSASPGQGPSYEQYF.

V is TRBV2 and J is TRBJ1-2; D not resolved. The germline V gene encodes CDR1 SNHLY and CDR2 FYNNEI. V was pared by 7 bases and J by 1 base, with 19 bases between. This CDR3 contains 16 residues. The CDR3 coding sequence is TGTGCCAGCACTTATCGTCCGGACCTACGTAACTATGGCTACACCTTC. It encodes CASTYRPDLRNYGYTF.

This clonotype was recorded a few times. Relative to the germline gene, one junction end is altered; a read error may explain this. The chain combines TRBV29-1 with TRBJ1-2; a weak D match, TRBD1 (6 bases). CDR1 and CDR2 (germline): SQVTM, ANQGSEA. The CDR3 loop spans 13 amino acids. This chain's CDR3 is CSAEGDTDYGYTF. The CDR3 nucleotides are TGCAGCGCTGAAGGGGACACCGACTATGGCTACACCTTC.

Note on this clonotype: This may be a read error: a much more frequent sequence differs by one nucleotide. This chain joins TRBV5-1 and TRBJ2-2; D is perhaps TRBD2 (6 bases). CDR3 length: 15 amino acids. From germline, CDR1 is SGHRS and CDR2 YFSETQ. DNA of the CDR3: TGCGCCAGCGGCTTGTTCGGGGGAGACACCGGGGAGCTGTTTTTT. Protein sequence: CASGLFGGDTGELFF.

Many counts were recorded for this clonotype. The CDR3 loop reads CASSVDGQRNSPLHF. The CDR3 DNA follows: TGTGCCAGCAGCGTAGATGGACAGCGGAATTCACCCCTCCACTTT. The gene calls are TRBV9 and TRBJ1-6, with a tentative D call TRBD1 (6 bases). The germline gives CDR1 SGDLS, CDR2 YYNGEE. Between the trimmed V and J ends, which lost 0 bases and 7 bases, there was a span of 11 bases. CDR3 length equals 15 residues.

The chain has TRBV10-2 and TRBJ2-5; TRBD2 matches 12 bases. This CDR3 contains 14 residues. Trimming at V came to 6 bases and at J to 4 bases, leaving 3 bases not matched to a gene. Germline V gene lookup returns CDR1 WSHSY and CDR2 SAAADI. The CDR3 loop is CASRPGLAGETQYF. For the CDR3, the DNA is TGCGCCAGCAGACCGGGACTAGCGGGAGAGACCCAGTACTTC.

Note on this clonotype: Because it lacks the conserved phenylalanine or tryptophan at the end, this CDR3 is likely a read error. In nucleotides, the CDR3 is TGCAGCGTTGAAACGGCAGGGGGTAACACTGAAGCTTTCCTT. Its translation is CSVETAGGNTEAFL. The chain has TRBV29-1 and TRBJ1-1; TRBD1 matches 7 bases. The V and J ends lost 2 bases and 2 bases, in that order; junction bases with no gene match: 5. This CDR3 has 14 amino acids. Per the germline V gene, CDR1 is SQVTM and CDR2 is ANQGSEA.

The gene calls are TRBV20-1 and TRBJ2-6, with no clear D. Germline CDR1 and CDR2: DFQATT and SNEGSKA (reference sequence). The CDR3 is 13 residues long. V was shortened by 6 bases and J by 4 bases, with 10 bases between the two germline ends. The CDR3 loop reads CSARPGGANVLTF. The DNA for the CDR3 is TGCAGTGCCCGTCCCGGGGGGGCCAACGTCCTGACTTTC.

Details on this clonotype: Since the CDR3 does not end with the conserved phenylalanine or tryptophan, this likely comes from a read error. The V and J genes are TRBV10-3 and TRBJ1-5; 9 nucleotides align to TRBD1. Looked up from germline, CDR1 is ENHRY and CDR2 is SYGVKD. With 3 bases clipped from V and 13 bases from J, the junction kept 10 bases outside the gene matches. CDR3 length equals 14 residues. CDR3 nucleotide sequence: TGTGCCATCAGTGATGACAGGGGGTTGGGCAATCAGCATCTT. Amino acids: CAISDDRGLGNQHL.

This clonotype occurred many times. The rearrangement joins TRBV18 to TRBJ2-5; D might be TRBD2 (5 bases). This CDR3 has 14 amino acids. Per the germline V gene, CDR1 is KGHSH and CDR2 is LQKENI. With 3 bases removed from V and 4 bases from J, the gap between germline ends came to 12 bases. The chain's CDR3 is CASSPNTGRETQYF. The CDR3, as DNA: TGTGCCAGCTCACCGAACACGGGGAGAGAGACCCAGTACTTC.